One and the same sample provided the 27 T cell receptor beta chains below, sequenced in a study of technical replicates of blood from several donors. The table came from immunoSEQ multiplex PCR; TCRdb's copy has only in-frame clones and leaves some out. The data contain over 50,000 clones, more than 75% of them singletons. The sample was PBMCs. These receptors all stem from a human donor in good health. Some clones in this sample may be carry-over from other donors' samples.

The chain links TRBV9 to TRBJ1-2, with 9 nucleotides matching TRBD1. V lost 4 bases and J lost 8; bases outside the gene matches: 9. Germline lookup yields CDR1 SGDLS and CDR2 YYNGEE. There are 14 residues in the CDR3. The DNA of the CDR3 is TGTGCCAGCAGCCCTCAGGGACAGGGAGGGGGCTACACCTTC. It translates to CASSPQGQGGGYTF.

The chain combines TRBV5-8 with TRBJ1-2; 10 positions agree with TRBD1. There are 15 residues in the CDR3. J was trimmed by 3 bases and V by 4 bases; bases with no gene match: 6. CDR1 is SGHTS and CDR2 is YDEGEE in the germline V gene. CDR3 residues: CASSIRQGADYGYTF. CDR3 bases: TGTGCCAGCAGCATTCGACAGGGGGCTGACTATGGCTACACCTTC.

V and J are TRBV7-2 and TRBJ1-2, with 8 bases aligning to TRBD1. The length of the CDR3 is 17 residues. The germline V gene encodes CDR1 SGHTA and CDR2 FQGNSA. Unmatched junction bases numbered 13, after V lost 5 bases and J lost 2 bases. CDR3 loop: CASSRAPSRGRNYGYTF. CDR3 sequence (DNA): TGTGCCAGCAGCCGCGCCCCATCCAGGGGGCGAAACTATGGCTACACCTTC.

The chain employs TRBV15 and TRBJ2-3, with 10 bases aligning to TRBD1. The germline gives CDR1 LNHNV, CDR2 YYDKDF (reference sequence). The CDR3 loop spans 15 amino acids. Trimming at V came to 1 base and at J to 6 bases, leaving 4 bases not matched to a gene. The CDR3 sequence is CATSRVTGGADTQYF. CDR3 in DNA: TGTGCCACCAGCAGAGTGACAGGGGGCGCGGATACGCAGTATTTT.

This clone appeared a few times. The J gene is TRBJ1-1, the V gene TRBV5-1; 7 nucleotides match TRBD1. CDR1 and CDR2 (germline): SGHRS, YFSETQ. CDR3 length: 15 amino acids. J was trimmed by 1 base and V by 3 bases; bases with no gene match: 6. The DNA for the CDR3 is TGCGCCAGCAGCTCTACAGGGGAACCGAACACTGAAGCTTTCTTT. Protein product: CASSSTGEPNTEAFF.

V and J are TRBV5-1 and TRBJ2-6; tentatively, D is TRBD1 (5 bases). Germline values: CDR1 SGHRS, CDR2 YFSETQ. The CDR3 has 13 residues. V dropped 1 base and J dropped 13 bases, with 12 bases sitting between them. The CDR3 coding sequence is TGCGCCAGCAGCTTGATCAGCAGGGATGTCCTGACTTTC. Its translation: CASSLISRDVLTF.

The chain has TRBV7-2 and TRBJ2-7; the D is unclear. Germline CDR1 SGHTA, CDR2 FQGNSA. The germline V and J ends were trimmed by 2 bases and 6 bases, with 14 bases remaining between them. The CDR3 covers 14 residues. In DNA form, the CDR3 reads TGTGCCAGCAGCTTATTCAATACTCCCGGCGAGCAGTACTTC. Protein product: CASSLFNTPGEQYF. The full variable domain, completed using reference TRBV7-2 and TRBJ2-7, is GAGVSQSPSNKVTEKGKDVELRCDPISGHTALYWYRQSLGQGLEFLIYFQGNSAPDKSGLPSDRFSAERTGGSVSTLTIQRTQQEDSAVYLCASSLFNTPGEQYFGPGTRLTVT.

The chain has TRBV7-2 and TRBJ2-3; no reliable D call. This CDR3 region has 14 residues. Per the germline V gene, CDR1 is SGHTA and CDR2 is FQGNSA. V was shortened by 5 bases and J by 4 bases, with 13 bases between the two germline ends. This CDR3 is CASSLGANSDTQYF. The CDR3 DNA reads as TGTGCCAGCAGCCTAGGTGCCAACTCAGATACGCAGTATTTT.

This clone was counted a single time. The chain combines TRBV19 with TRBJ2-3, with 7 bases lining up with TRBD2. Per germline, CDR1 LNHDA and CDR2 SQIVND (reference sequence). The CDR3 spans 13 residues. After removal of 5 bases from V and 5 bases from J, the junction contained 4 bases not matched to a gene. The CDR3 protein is CASSRGDGDTQYF. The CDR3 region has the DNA TGTGCCAGTAGTCGGGGGGACGGAGATACGCAGTATTTT.

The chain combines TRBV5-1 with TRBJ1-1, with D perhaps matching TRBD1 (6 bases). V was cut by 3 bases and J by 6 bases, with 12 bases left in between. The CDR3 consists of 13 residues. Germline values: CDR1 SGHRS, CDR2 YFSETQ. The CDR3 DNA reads TGCGCCAGCAGCTGGGACAACTACTCTGAAGCTTTCTTT. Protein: CASSWDNYSEAFF.

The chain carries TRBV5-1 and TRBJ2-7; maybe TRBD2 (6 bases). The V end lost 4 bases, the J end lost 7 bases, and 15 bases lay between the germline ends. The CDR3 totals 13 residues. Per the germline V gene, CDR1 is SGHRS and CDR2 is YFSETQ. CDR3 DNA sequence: TGCGCCAGCAGCCCCATAGCGGCAAGGGAGCAGTACTTC. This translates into CASSPIAAREQYF.

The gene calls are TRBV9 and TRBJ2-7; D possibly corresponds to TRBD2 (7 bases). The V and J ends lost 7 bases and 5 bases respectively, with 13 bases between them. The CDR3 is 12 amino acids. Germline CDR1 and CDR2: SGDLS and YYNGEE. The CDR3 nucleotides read TGTGCCAGCGCCAGGGGAGGGAACGAGCAGTACTTC. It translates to CASARGGNEQYF.

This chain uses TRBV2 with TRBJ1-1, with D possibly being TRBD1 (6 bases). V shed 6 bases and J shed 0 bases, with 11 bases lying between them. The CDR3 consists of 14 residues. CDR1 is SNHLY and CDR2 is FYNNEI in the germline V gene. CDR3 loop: CASREQGLNTEAFF. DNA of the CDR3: TGTGCCAGCAGAGAACAGGGCCTGAACACTGAAGCTTTCTTT. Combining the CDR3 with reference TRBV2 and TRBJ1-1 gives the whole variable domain EPEVTQTPSHQVTQMGQEVILRCVPISNHLYFYWYRQILGQKVEFLVSFYNNEISEKSEIFDDQFSVERPDGSNFTLKIRSTKLEDSAMYFCASREQGLNTEAFFGQGTRLTVV.

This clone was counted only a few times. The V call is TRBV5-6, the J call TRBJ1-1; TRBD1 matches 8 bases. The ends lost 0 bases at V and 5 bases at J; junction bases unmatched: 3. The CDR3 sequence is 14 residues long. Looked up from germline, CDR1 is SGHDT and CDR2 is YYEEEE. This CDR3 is CASSLARGQTEAFF. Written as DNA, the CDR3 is TGTGCCAGCAGCTTGGCCAGGGGGCAAACTGAAGCTTTCTTT. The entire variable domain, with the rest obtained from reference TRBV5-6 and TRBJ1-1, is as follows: DAGVTQSPTHLIKTRGQQVTLRCSPKSGHDTVSWYQQALGQGPQFIFQYYEEEERQRGNFPDRFSGHQFPNYSSELNVNALLLGDSALYLCASSLARGQTEAFFGQGTRLTVV.

CDR3: CASSDRQGSYEQYF. CDR3 coding DNA: TGTGCCAGCAGCGACCGACAGGGATCCTACGAGCAGTACTTC. The chain recombines TRBV7-9 with TRBJ2-7, with TRBD1 matching over 7 bases. J lost 1 base, V lost 5 bases, and 5 bases had no gene match. The length of the CDR3 is 14 residues. Germline V gene data show CDR1 as SEHNR and CDR2 as FQNEAQ (reference sequence).

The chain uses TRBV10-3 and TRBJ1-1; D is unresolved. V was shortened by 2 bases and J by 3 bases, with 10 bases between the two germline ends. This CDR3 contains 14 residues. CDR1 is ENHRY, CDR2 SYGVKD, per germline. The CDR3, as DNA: TGTGCCATCAGTGAGACACTCGGGGACACTGAAGCTTTCTTT. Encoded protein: CAISETLGDTEAFF.

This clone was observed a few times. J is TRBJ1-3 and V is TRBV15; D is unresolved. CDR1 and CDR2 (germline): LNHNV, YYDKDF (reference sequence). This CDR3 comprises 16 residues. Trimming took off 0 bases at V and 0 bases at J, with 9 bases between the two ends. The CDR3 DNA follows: TGTGCCACCAGCAGAGATCGCCAGGACTCTGGAAACACCATATATTTT. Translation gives CATSRDRQDSGNTIYF.

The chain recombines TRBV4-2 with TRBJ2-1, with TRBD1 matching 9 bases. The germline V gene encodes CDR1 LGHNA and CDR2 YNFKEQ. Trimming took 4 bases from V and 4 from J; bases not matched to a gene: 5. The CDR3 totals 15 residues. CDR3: CASSRLGTGYNEQFF. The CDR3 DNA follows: TGTGCCAGCAGCCGCCTCGGGACAGGGTACAATGAGCAGTTCTTC.

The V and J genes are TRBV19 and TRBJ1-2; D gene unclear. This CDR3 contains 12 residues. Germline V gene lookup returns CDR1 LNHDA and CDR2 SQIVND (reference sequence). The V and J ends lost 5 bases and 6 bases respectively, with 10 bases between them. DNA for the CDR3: TGTGCCAGTAGTCCGGGATTAGATGGCTACACCTTC. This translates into CASSPGLDGYTF.

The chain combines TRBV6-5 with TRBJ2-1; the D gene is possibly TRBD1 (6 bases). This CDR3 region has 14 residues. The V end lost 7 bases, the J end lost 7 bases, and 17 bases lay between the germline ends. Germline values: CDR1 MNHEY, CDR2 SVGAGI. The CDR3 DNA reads TGTGCCAGCAACAAACAGGGCCTAGGGAATGAGCAGTTCTTC. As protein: CASNKQGLGNEQFF.

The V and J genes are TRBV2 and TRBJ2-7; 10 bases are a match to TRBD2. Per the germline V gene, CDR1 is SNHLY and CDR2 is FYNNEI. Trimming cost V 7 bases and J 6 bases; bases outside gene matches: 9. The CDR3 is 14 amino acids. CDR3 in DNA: TGTGCCAGCACCCTACTAGCGGGAAGGGGCGAGCAGTACTTC. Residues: CASTLLAGRGEQYF. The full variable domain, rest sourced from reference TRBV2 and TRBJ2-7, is EPEVTQTPSHQVTQMGQEVILRCVPISNHLYFYWYRQILGQKVEFLVSFYNNEISEKSEIFDDQFSVERPDGSNFTLKIRSTKLEDSAMYFCASTLLAGRGEQYFGPGTRLTVT.

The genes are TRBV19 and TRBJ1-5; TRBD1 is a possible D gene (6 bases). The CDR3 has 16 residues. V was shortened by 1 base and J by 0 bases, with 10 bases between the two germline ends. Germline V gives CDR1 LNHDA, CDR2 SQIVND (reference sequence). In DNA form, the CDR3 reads TGTGCCAGTAGTATAGTGACAGGAGCTAGCAATCAGCCCCAGCATTTT. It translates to CASSIVTGASNQPQHF.

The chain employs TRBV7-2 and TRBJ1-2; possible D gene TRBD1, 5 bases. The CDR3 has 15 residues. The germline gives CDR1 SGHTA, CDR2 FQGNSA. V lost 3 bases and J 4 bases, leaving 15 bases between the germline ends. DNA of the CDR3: TGTGCCAGCAGCTTGAGTGCGGGGCTCGGCTATGGCTACACCTTC. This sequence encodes CASSLSAGLGYGYTF.

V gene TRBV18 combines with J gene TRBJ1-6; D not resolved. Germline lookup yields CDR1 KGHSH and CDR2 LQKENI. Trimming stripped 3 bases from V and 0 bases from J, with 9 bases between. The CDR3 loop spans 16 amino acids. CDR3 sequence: CASSPNQISYNSPLHF. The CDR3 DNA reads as TGTGCCAGCTCACCGAACCAGATCTCCTATAATTCACCCCTCCACTTT.

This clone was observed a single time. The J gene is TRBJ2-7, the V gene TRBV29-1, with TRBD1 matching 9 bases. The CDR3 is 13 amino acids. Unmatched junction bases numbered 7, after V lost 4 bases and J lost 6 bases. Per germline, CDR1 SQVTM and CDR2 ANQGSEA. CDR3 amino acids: CSVGTGGAGEQYF. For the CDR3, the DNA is TGCAGCGTTGGAACAGGGGGCGCGGGCGAGCAGTACTTC.

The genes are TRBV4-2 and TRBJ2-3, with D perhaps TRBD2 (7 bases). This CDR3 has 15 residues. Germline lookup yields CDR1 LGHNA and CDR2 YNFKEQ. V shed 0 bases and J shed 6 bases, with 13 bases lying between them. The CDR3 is CASSQEGRGPDTQYF. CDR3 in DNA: TGTGCCAGCAGCCAAGAAGGGCGGGGGCCGGATACGCAGTATTTT.

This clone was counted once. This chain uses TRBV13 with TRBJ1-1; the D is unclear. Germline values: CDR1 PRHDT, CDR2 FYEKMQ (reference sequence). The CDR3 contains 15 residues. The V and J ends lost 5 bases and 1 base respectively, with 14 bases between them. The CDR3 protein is CASSLPAVRNTEAFF. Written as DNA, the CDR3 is TGTGCCAGCAGCCTCCCCGCTGTTAGGAACACTGAAGCTTTCTTT. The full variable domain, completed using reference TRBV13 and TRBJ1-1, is AAGVIQSPRHLIKEKRETATLKCYPIPRHDTVYWYQQGPGQDPQFLISFYEKMQSDKGSIPDRFSAQQFSDYHSELNMSSLELGDSALYFCASSLPAVRNTEAFFGQGTRLTVV.